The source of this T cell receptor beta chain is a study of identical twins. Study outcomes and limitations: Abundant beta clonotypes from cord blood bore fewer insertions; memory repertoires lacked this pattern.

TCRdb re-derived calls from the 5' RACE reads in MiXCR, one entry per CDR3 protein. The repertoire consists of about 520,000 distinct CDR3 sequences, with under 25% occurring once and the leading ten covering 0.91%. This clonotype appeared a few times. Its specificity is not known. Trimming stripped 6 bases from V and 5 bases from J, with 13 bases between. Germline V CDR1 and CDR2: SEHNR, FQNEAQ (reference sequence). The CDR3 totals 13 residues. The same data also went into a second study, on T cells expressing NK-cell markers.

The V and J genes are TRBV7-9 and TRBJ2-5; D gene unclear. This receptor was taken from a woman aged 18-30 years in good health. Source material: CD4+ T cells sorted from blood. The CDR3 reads CASRTRLGETQYF. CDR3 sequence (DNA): TGTGCCAGCAGGACCCGCCTGGGGGAGACCCAGTACTTC.